This TCR beta chain was observed in a study of blood T cell repertoires in COVID-19. Overall study: Both acute and convalescent COVID-19 samples were obtained from the United States, Italy and Spain.

This clone was counted between two and nine times. Donors were grouped by their self-reported clinical history. The germline gives CDR1 LNHNV, CDR2 YYDKDF (reference sequence). Trimming took 3 bases from V and 10 from J, leaving 15 bases between them. The CDR3 runs to 13 residues. Here immunoSEQ multiplex PCR was the method, and the copy in TCRdb shows in-frame clones only, minus some. The sample yields about 200,000 clones, around 82% seen once. V and J are TRBV15 and TRBJ1-1; D call uncertain. The sequence was collected from a man between 35 and 55 years old who had recovered from COVID-19. The sample was PBMCs or T cells enriched from blood (not recorded which). DNA for the CDR3: TGTGCCACCAGCAGCAGTGGGCCGTCGACAGCTTTCTTT. Encoded protein: CATSSSGPSTAFF. Full variable domain (missing parts from reference TRBV15 and TRBJ1-1): DAMVIQNPRYQVTQFGKPVTLSCSQTLNHNVMYWYQQKSSQAPKLLFHYYDKDFNNEADTPDNFQSRRPNTSFCFLDIRSPGLGDTAMYLCATSSSGPSTAFFGQGTRLTVV.